Sequencing of this T cell receptor (beta chain) was carried out in a study of shared clonotypes between healthy human individuals. Study-wide background: There were three CD4 naive, three CD4 memory, two CD8 naive and one CD8 memory plates per donor. Study-level findings and limits: Apart from blood, nothing was sampled; tissue repertoires likely differ.

CDR3 length: 15 residues. The trim removed 5 bases at V and 3 bases at J, leaving 1 base unmatched. CDR1 and CDR2 from the germline V gene are SSHAT and FNYEAQ (reference sequence). As for this clone: The antigen is not known.

Each subset's genomic DNA was split evenly across several immunoSEQ plates. The data were produced by immunoSEQ multiplex PCR, yet TCRdb's version contains in-frame clones alone and is incomplete. The sample lists 550,000 to 850,000 clones, roughly two thirds seen once, with roughly 1.8% in the top ten. The donors, healthy adults who were HIV-negative, had experienced no recent acute infections or vaccinations. The receptor comes from a woman under 40 in good health. The chain uses TRBV7-7 and TRBJ2-5; 15 bases map to TRBD2. The specimen was memory CD4+ T cells sorted from blood. Subset described: CD45RA-negative fraction. The CDR3 region has the DNA TGTGCCAGCAGCCGGACTAGCGGGAGGGAAGAGACCCAGTACTTC. Protein product: CASSRTSGREETQYF.